This T cell receptor beta chain originates from a study of human T cells and chemical hapten exposure. The wider study: Patch tests applied 0.01% DPC to the upper back and were scored after 6 days.

This clonotype was observed many times. The time point here: pre-sensitization, week 0. Treatment of the sample: therapeutic diphenylcyclopropenone sensitization with weekly scalp DPC. TCRdb processed the RACE reads anew with MiXCR; each CDR3 protein has one entry. The profile shows 35,000 to 50,000 distinct CDR3 sequences, about an eighth of them singletons. Specimen: whole blood, collected in connection with sensitization to the hapten diphenylcyclopropenone (DPC). The sequence was obtained from a woman aged 25-40 years with alopecia areata. Some clones in this sample may be carry-over from other donors' samples.

Here the CDR3 DNA reads TGTGCCAGCAGCTTGGGAGCGAGCTATGGCTACACCTTC. The encoded protein is CASSLGASYGYTF. This chain links TRBV7-2 with TRBJ1-2; no clear D. The germline V and J ends were trimmed by 3 bases and 4 bases, with 9 bases remaining between them. This CDR3 has 13 amino acids. The germline V gene has CDR1 SGHTA and CDR2 FQGNSA.